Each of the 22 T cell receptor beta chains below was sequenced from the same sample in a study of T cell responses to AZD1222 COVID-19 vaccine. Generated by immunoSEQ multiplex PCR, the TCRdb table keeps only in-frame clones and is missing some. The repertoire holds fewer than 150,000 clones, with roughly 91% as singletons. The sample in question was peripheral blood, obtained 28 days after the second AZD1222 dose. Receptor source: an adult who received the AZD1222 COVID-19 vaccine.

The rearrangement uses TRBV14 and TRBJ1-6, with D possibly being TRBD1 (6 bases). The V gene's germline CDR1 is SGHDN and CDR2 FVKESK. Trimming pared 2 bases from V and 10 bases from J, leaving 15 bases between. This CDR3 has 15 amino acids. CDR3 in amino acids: CASSQTTGGWSPLHF. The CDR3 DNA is TGTGCCAGCAGCCAAACAACCGGGGGCTGGTCACCCCTCCACTTT.

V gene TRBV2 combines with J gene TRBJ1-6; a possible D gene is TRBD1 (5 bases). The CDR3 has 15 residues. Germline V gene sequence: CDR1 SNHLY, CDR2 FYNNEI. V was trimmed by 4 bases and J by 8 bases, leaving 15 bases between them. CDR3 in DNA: TGTGCCAGCAGTGGGGGCGGTACTTGGGATTCACCCCTCCACTTT. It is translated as CASSGGGTWDSPLHF.

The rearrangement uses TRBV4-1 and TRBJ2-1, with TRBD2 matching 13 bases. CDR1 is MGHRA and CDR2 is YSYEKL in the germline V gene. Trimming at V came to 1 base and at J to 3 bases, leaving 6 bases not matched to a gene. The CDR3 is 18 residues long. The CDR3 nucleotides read TGCGCCAGCAGCCAAGCCACTAGCGGGAGGGCCCTCTACAATGAGCAGTTCTTC. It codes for CASSQATSGRALYNEQFF.

The CDR3 DNA reads TGCAGCGTTGAAGCCCCAGGGGCGGCTAACTATGGCTACACCTTC. It codes for CSVEAPGAANYGYTF. V is TRBV29-1 and J is TRBJ1-2, with D tentatively TRBD1 (6 bases). The CDR3 has 15 residues. CDR1 and CDR2 from the germline V gene are SQVTM and ANQGSEA. The V end was cut by 1 base, the J end by 0 bases, with 12 bases between.

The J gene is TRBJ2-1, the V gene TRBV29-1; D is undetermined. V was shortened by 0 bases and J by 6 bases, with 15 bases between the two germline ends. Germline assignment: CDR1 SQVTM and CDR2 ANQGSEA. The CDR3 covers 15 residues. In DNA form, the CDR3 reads TGCAGCGTTGAAGATTGGGCACGGGCCCCCAATGAGCAGTTCTTC. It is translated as CSVEDWARAPNEQFF.

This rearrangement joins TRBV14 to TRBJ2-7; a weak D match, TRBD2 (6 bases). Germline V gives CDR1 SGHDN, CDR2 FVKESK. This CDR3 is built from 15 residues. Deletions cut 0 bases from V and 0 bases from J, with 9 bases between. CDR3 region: CASSQDSGSSYEQYF. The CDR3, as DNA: TGTGCCAGCAGCCAAGATAGCGGAAGCTCCTACGAGCAGTACTTC.

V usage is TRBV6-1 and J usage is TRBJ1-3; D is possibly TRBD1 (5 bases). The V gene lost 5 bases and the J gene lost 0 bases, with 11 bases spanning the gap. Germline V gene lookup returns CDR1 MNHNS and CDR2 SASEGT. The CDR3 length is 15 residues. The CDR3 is CASSWGQISGNTIYF. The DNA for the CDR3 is TGTGCCAGCAGTTGGGGCCAGATCTCTGGAAACACCATATATTTT.

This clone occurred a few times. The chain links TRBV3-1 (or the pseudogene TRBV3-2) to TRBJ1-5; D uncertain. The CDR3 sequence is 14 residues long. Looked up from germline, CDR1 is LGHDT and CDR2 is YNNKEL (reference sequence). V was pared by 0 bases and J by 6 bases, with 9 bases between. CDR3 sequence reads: CASSQDGGRQPQHF. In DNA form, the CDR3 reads TGTGCCAGCAGCCAAGATGGCGGTCGTCAGCCCCAGCATTTT.

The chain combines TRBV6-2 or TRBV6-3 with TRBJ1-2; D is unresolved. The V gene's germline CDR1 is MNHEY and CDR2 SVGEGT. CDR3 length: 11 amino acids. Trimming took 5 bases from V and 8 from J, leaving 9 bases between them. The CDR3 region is CASSHPEGYTF. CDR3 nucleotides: TGTGCCAGCAGTCACCCTGAAGGCTACACCTTC.

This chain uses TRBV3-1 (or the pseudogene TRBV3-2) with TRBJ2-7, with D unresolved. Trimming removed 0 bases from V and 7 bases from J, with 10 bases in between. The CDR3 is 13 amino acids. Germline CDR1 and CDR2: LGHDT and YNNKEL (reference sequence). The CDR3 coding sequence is TGTGCCAGCAGCCAAGATGGCGGAGATGAGCAGTACTTC. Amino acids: CASSQDGGDEQYF.

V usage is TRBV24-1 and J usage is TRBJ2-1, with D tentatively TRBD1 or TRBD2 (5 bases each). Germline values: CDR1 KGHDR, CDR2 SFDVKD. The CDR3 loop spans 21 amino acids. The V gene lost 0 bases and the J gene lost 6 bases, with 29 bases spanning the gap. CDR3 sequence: CATSDLPQLNPGTHLCNEQFF. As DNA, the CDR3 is TGTGCCACCAGTGATTTGCCACAATTAAACCCCGGGACCCACCTATGCAATGAGCAGTTCTTC.

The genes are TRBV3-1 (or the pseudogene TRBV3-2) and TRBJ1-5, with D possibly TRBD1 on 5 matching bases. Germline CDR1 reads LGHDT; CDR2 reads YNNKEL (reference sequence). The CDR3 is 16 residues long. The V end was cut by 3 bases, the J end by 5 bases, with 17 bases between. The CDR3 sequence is CASSQGRGRGYQPQHF. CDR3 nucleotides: TGTGCCAGCAGCCAGGGGAGGGGTCGTGGGTATCAGCCCCAGCATTTT.

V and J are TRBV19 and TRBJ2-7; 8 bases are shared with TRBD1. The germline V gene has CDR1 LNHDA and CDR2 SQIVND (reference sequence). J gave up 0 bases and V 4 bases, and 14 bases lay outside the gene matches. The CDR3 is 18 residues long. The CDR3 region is CASSKITWGTGSSYEQYF. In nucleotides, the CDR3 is TGTGCCAGTAGTAAGATTACCTGGGGGACAGGAAGCTCCTACGAGCAGTACTTC.

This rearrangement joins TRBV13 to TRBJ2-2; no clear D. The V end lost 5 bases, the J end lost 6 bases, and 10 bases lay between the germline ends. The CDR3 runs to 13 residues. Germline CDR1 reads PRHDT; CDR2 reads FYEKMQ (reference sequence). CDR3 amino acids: CASSPSRPGELFF. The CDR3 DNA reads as TGTGCCAGCAGCCCGAGTCGCCCCGGGGAGCTGTTTTTT. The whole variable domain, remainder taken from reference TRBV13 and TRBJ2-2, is AAGVIQSPRHLIKEKRETATLKCYPIPRHDTVYWYQQGPGQDPQFLISFYEKMQSDKGSIPDRFSAQQFSDYHSELNMSSLELGDSALYFCASSPSRPGELFFGEGSRLTVL.

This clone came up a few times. In nucleotides, the CDR3 is TGTGCCAGCAGTGACTCGAGGGGACAGGCCGTATCTAAATCCTACGAGCAGTACTTC. Translating it yields CASSDSRGQAVSKSYEQYF. The rearrangement links TRBV6-4 to TRBJ2-7; 8 bases are a match to TRBD1. With V trimmed by 0 bases and J by 1 base, 14 bases remained unmatched. Germline V gives CDR1 MRHNA, CDR2 SNTAGT. CDR3 size: 19 residues.

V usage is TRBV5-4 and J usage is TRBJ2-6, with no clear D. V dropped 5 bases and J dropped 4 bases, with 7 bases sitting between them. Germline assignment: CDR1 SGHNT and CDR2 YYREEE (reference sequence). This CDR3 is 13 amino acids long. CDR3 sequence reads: CASRPGGANVLTF. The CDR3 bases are TGTGCCAGCAGACCGGGCGGGGCCAACGTCCTGACTTTC.

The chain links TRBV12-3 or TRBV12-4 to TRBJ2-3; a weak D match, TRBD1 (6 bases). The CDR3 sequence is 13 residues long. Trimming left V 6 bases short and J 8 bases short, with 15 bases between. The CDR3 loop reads CASRGQGMGTQYF. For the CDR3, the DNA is TGTGCCAGCAGGGGGCAGGGGATGGGTACGCAGTATTTT.

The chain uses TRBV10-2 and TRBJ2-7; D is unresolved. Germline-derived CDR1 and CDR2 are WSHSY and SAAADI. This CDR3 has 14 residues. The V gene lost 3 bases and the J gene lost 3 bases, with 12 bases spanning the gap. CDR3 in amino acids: CASSEVERIYEQYF. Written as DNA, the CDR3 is TGCGCCAGCAGTGAAGTCGAACGGATCTACGAGCAGTACTTC.

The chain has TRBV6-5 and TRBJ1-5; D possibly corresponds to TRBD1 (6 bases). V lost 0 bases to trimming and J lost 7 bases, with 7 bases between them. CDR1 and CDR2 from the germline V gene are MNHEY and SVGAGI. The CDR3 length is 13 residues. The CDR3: CASSYSRGQPQHF. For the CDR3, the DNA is TGTGCCAGCAGTTACTCCAGGGGACAGCCCCAGCATTTT.

CDR3 sequence reads: CASSIRDSITDTQYF. The DNA for the CDR3 is TGTGCCAGTAGTATAAGGGACAGCATAACAGATACGCAGTATTTT. The V and J genes are TRBV19 and TRBJ2-3; TRBD1 aligns across 7 bases. V lost 2 bases, J lost 3 bases, and 5 bases stayed unmatched. CDR1 is LNHDA, CDR2 SQIVND, per germline (reference sequence). This CDR3 has 15 residues.

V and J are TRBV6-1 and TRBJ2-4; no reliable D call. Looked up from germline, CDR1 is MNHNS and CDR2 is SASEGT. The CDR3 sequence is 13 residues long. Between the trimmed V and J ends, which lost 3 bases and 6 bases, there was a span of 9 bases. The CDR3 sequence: CASSEMGGNIQYF. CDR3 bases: TGTGCCAGCAGTGAGATGGGCGGAAACATTCAGTACTTC.

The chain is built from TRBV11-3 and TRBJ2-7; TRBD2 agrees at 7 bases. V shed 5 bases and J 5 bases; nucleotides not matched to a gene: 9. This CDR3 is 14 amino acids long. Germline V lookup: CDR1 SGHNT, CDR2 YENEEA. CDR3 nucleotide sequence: TGTGCCAGCAGCCCCCCACCGGGGACTAACGAGCAGTACTTC. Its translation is CASSPPPGTNEQYF.